The T cell receptor beta chain under discussion was sequenced for a study of blood T cells in healthy people across ages. Germline CDR1 and CDR2: MNHNS and SASEGT. The CDR3 is made up of 15 amino acids. V shed 2 bases, J shed 7 bases, and the junction held 11 bases outside the gene matches. Alongside a J-beta primer mix, a sample-barcoded 5' primer served in a second PCR lasting about 7 to 12 cycles. MiXCR was run by TCRdb on the 5' RACE reads, yielding one entry per CDR3 protein. The profile shows about a million distinct CDR3 sequences, around two fifths of them singletons. The sequencing input was blood. The receptor was derived from a man between 18 and 35 years old in good health. V and J are TRBV6-1 and TRBJ2-7; 7 bases are a match to TRBD1. CDR3 protein: CASSERERGLNEQYF. The CDR3 DNA follows: TGTGCCAGCAGTGAAAGGGAGAGGGGGCTGAATGAGCAGTACTTC.